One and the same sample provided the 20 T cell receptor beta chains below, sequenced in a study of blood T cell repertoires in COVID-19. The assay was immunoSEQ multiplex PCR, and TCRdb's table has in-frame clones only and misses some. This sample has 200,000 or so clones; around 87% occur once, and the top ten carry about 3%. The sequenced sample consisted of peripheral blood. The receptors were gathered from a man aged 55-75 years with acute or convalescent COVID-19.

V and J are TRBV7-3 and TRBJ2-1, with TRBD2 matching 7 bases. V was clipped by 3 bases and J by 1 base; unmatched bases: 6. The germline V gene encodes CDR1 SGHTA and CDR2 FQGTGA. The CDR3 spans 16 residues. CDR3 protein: CASSFVAGESYNEQFF. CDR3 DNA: TGTGCCAGCAGCTTCGTCGCGGGGGAGTCCTACAATGAGCAGTTCTTC. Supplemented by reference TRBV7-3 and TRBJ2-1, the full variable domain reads GAGVSQTPSNKVTEKGKYVELRCDPISGHTALYWYRQSLGQGPEFLIYFQGTGAADDSGLPNDRFFAVRPEGSVSTLKIQRTERGDSAVYLCASSFVAGESYNEQFFGPGTRLTVL.

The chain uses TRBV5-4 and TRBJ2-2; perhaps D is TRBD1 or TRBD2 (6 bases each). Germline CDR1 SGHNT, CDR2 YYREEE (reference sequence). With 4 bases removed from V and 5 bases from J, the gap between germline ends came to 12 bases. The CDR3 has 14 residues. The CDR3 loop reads CASSMEGVTGELFF. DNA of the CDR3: TGTGCCAGCAGCATGGAGGGGGTTACCGGGGAGCTGTTTTTT.

CDR3 nucleotide sequence: TGTGCCAGCAGGAACAGGGGACAAAACACCGGGGAGCTGTTTTTT. Translation gives CASRNRGQNTGELFF. The rearrangement links TRBV6-5 to TRBJ2-2; 7 bases align to TRBD1. The V gene end was trimmed by 6 bases and the J gene end by 2 bases; junction bases not matched to a gene: 6. From germline, CDR1 is MNHEY and CDR2 SVGAGI. This CDR3 spans 15 amino acids.

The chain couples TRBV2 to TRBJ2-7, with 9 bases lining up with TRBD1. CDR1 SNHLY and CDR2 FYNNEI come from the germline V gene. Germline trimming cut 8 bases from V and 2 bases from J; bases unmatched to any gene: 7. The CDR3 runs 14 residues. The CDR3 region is CASLLQGAPYEQYF. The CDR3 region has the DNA TGTGCCAGCCTCTTACAGGGGGCCCCCTACGAGCAGTACTTC. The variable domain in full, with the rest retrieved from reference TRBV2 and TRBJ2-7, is EPEVTQTPSHQVTQMGQEVILRCVPISNHLYFYWYRQILGQKVEFLVSFYNNEISEKSEIFDDQFSVERPDGSNFTLKIRSTKLEDSAMYFCASLLQGAPYEQYFGPGTRLTVT.

CDR3 bases: TGCGCCAGCAGCCAGGCGGGGACAGGGAGCTCTGGGGCCAACGTCCTGACTTTC. Amino acids: CASSQAGTGSSGANVLTF. This chain links TRBV4-1 with TRBJ2-6, with 9 bases fitting TRBD1. CDR1 MGHRA and CDR2 YSYEKL come from the germline V gene. The CDR3 sequence is 18 residues long. V dropped 3 bases and J dropped 0; count of bases not matched to a gene: 6.

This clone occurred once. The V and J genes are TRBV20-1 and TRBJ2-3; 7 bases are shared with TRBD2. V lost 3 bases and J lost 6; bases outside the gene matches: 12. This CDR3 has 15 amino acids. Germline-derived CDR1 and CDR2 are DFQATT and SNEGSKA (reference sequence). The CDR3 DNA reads TGCAGTGCTAGTAGCGTGGGGGGGAAGGCCGATACGCAGTATTTT. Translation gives CSASSVGGKADTQYF.

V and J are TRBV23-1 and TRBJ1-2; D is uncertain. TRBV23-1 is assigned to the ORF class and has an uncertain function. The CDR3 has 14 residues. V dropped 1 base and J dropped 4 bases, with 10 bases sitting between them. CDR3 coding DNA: TGCGCCAGCAGTCAATTGACGGGAATCTATGGCTACACCTTC. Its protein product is CASSQLTGIYGYTF.

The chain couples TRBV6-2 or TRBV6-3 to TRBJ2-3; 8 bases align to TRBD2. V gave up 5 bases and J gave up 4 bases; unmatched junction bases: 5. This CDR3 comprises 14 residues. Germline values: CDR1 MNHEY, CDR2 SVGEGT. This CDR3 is CASSPRGGADTQYF. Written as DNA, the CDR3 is TGTGCCAGCAGTCCCCGGGGGGGGGCAGATACGCAGTATTTT.

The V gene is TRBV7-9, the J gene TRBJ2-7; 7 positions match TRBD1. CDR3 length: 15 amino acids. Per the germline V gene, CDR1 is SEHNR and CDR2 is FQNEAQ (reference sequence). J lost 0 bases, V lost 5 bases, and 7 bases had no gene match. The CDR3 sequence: CASSTGQAASYEQYF. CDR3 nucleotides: TGTGCCAGCAGCACTGGACAGGCTGCCTCCTACGAGCAGTACTTC.

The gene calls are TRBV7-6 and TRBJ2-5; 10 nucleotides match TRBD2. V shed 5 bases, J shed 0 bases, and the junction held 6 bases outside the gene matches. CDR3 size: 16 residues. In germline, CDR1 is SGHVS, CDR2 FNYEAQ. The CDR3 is CASSPRLAGYQETQYF. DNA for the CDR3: TGTGCCAGCAGCCCACGACTAGCGGGTTACCAAGAGACCCAGTACTTC.

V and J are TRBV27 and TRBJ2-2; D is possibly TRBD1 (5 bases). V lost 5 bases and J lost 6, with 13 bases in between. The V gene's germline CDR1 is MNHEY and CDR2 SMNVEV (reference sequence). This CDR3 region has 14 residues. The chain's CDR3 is CASSLARVAGELFF. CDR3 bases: TGTGCCAGCAGTCTTGCCAGGGTAGCCGGGGAGCTGTTTTTT.

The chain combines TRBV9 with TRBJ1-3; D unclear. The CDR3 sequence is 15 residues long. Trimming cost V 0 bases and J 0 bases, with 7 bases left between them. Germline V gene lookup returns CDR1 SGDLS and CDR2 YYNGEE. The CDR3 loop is CASSVESISGNTIYF. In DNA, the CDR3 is TGTGCCAGCAGCGTAGAGAGTATCTCTGGAAACACCATATATTTT.

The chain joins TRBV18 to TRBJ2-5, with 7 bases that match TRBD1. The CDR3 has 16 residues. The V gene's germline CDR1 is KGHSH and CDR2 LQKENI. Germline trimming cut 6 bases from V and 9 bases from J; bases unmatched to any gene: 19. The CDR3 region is CASSPGQTAALGSQYF. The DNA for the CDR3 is TGTGCCAGCTCTCCGGGACAGACGGCGGCCCTCGGATCCCAGTACTTC.

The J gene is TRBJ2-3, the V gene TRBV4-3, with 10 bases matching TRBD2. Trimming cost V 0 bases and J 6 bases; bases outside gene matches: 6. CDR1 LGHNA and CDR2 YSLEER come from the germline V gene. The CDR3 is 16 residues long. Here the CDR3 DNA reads TGCGCCAGCAGCCAAGAACCAGCGGGGGGGCTGGATACGCAGTATTTT. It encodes CASSQEPAGGLDTQYF.

The CDR3 region is CASSPGYGYEQYF. CDR3 DNA: TGTGCCAGCAGCCCGGGTTACGGCTACGAGCAGTACTTC. V and J are TRBV9 and TRBJ2-7, with unresolved D. The ends were cut back, 4 bases at V and 3 bases at J, with 11 bases in the middle. The CDR3 extends over 13 amino acids. From germline, CDR1 is SGDLS and CDR2 YYNGEE.

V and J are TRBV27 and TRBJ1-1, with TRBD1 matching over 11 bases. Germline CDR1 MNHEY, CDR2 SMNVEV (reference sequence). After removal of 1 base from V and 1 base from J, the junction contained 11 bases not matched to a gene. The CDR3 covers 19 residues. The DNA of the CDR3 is TGTGCCAGCAGTTTATTAGTTCGGGGGACAGGGGGAAAGAACACTGAAGCTTTCTTT. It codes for CASSLLVRGTGGKNTEAFF.

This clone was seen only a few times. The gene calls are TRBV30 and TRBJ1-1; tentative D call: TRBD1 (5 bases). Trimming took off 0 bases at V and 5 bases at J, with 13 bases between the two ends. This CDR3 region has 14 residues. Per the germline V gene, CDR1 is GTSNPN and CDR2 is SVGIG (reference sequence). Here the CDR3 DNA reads TGTGCCTGGAGTGTTAACGCCCGGGGGACTGAAGCTTTCTTT. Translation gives CAWSVNARGTEAFF.

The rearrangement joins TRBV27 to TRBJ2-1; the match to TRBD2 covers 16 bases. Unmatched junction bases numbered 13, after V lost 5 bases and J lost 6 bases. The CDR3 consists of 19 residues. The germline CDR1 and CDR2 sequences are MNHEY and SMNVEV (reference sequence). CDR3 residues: CASSKAPGLAGGRGNEQFF. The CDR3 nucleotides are TGTGCCAGCAGTAAGGCTCCGGGACTAGCGGGGGGGCGAGGCAATGAGCAGTTCTTC.

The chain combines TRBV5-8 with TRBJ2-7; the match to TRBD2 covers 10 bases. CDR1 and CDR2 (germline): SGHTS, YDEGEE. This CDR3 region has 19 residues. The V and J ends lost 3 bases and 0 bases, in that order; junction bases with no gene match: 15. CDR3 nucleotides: TGTGCCAGCAGCTCCATACTCGGACTAGCGGAGGTGTTCTCCTACGAGCAGTACTTC. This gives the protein CASSSILGLAEVFSYEQYF.

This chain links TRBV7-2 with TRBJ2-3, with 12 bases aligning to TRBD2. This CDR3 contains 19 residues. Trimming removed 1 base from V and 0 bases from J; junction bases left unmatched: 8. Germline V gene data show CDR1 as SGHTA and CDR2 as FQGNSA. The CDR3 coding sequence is TGTGCCAGCAGCTTAGTACTAGCGGGGGGACTAGATAGCACAGATACGCAGTATTTT. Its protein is CASSLVLAGGLDSTDTQYF. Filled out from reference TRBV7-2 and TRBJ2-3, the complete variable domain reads GAGVSQSPSNKVTEKGKDVELRCDPISGHTALYWYRQSLGQGLEFLIYFQGNSAPDKSGLPSDRFSAERTGGSVSTLTIQRTQQEDSAVYLCASSLVLAGGLDSTDTQYFGPGTRLTVL.